What follows is one T cell receptor beta chain and its context. No antigen is known for it. MiXCR, applied by TCRdb to the 5' RACE reads, yields one record per CDR3 protein. The data show approximately 150,000 distinct CDR3 sequences, with about 19% seen just once and about 2.3% held by the top ten. The data are from a study of T-cell memory formation after mild COVID-19. Notes on the study in general: What remained unconfirmed was the SARS-CoV-2 specificity of second-wave clones peaking on day 37. CD8+ contracting clones occupied EMRA, while CD4+ ones occupied mainly CM and EM.

The V gene lost 6 bases and the J gene lost 3 bases, with 18 bases spanning the gap. This CDR3 has 15 residues. Per the germline V gene, CDR1 is SGHAT and CDR2 is FQNNGV. This sequence joins TRBV11-2 and TRBJ2-7; D is perhaps TRBD2 (6 bases). Sample: PBMCs or a T cell subset sorted from them (not recorded which). The source is an adult woman who had mild COVID-19 (a few samples of this study predate the infection). Cell type and time point are not known. The CDR3 sequence: CASRDLGARGYEQYF. CDR3 in DNA: TGTGCCAGCAGAGACCTCGGGGCGCGGGGCTACGAGCAGTACTTC.